Sequencing of this T cell receptor (beta chain) was carried out in a study of cytomegalovirus exposure and HLA in healthy donors. V shed 5 bases and J shed 4 bases, with 18 bases lying between them. Germline lookup yields CDR1 SGHTA and CDR2 FQGTGA. CDR3 length: 16 amino acids. PCR was performed using 60 Vbeta and 13 Jbeta primers. The method was immunoSEQ multiplex PCR; TCRdb's version includes in-frame clones alone and lacks a portion of them. The table records roughly 160,000 clones, approximately 71% of them present only once. The sequencing input was PBMCs. The chain is built from TRBV7-3 and TRBJ2-1, with D possibly being TRBD2 (6 bases). This sequence was found in a woman between 18 and 30 years old in good health and CMV-seropositive. This chain's CDR3 is CASSETDPGGYNEQFF. DNA of the CDR3: TGTGCCAGCAGCGAAACAGATCCCGGGGGTTACAATGAGCAGTTCTTC.